The rows below give T cell receptor beta chains drawn from one sample of a study of blood T cell repertoires in COVID-19. The table came from immunoSEQ multiplex PCR; TCRdb's copy has only in-frame clones and leaves some out. Among 150,000 to 250,000 clones listed, about 90% were seen once. Material for sequencing was PBMCs or T cells enriched from blood (not recorded which). Every receptor here comes from a woman aged 25-40 years who had recovered from COVID-19. Each CDR3 is given with its conserved first and last residue. A D gene is named only where the DNA matches it firmly.

cdr3_length	v_call	d_call	j_call	cdr3_aa	cdr3_nt
14	TRBV14	.	TRBJ1-2	CASSPLARNYGYTF	TGTGCCAGCAGCCCCCTGGCCCGAAACTATGGCTACACCTTC
15	TRBV9	TRBD2	TRBJ2-7	CASSDPRGGPYEQYF	TGTGCCAGCAGCGATCCTCGCGGGGGGCCCTACGAGCAGTACTTC
13	TRBV27	.	TRBJ1-5	CASSLNSKQPQHF	TGTGCCAGCAGTCTTAACTCGAAGCAGCCCCAGCATTTT
13	TRBV6-5	TRBD2	TRBJ2-3	CASSKRGADTQYF	TGTGCCAGCAGTAAGCGGGGCGCAGATACGCAGTATTTT
16	TRBV11-2	TRBD1	TRBJ1-6	CASSTDRSSYNSPLHF	TGTGCCAGCAGCACGGACAGGAGCTCCTATAATTCACCCCTCCACTTT
14	TRBV18	.	TRBJ1-6	CASSKDSKNSPLHF	TGTGCCAGCTCAAAGGACAGTAAGAATTCACCCCTCCACTTT
13	TRBV25-1	.	TRBJ1-2	CASSEPVNYGYTF	TGTGCCAGCAGTGAACCAGTTAACTATGGCTACACCTTC
15	TRBV19	TRBD1	TRBJ1-2	CASRLDRGESYGYTF	TGTGCCAGTAGGCTAGACAGGGGGGAATCCTATGGCTACACCTTC
15	TRBV6-5	TRBD1	TRBJ2-1	CASSYSGQNYNEQFF	TGTGCCAGCAGTTATTCGGGACAGAACTACAATGAGCAGTTCTTC
16	TRBV4-1	TRBD1	TRBJ2-7	CASSQDRTGALYEQYF	TGCGCCAGCAGCCAAGATCGTACAGGGGCCTTGTACGAGCAGTACTTC
15	TRBV7-3	.	TRBJ1-3	CASSLETGPGNTIYF	TGTGCCAGCAGCTTAGAGACAGGTCCTGGAAACACCATATATTTT